This T cell receptor beta chain is drawn from a study of blood T cell repertoires in COVID-19. Only in-frame clones appear in the TCRdb table, and some are missing; sequencing was by immunoSEQ multiplex PCR. This sample yields around 100,000 clones, of which about 90% are seen a single time; about 7.4% belongs to the top ten. V lost 0 bases to trimming and J lost 7 bases; unmatched junction nucleotides: 6. In germline, CDR1 is SGHDN, CDR2 FVKESK. This CDR3 spans 15 amino acids. The chain uses TRBV14 and TRBJ1-2; TRBD1 agrees at 9 bases. Source material: peripheral blood. The TCR originated in a man aged 25 to 45 in a cohort sampled during active COVID-19. CDR3 sequence: CASSQEGTGSIGYTF. In nucleotides, the CDR3 is TGTGCCAGCAGCCAAGAAGGGACAGGGTCGATTGGCTACACCTTC. The variable domain in full, with the rest retrieved from reference TRBV14 and TRBJ1-2, is EAGVTQFPSHSVIEKGQTVTLRCDPISGHDNLYWYRRVMGKEIKFLLHFVKESKQDESGMPNNRFLAERTGGTYSTLKVQPAELEDSGVYFCASSQEGTGSIGYTFGSGTRLTVV.